Only a few counts were recorded for the clone carrying this T cell receptor (beta chain). The antigen remains undetermined. Combining a sample-barcoded 5' primer with a J-beta primer mix, a second PCR ran for roughly 7 to 12 cycles. TCRdb re-called the 5' RACE reads through MiXCR, storing one row per CDR3 protein. There are more than 650,000 distinct CDR3 sequences in the sample; 22% occur only once, and around 21% lies in the top ten. These data originate in a study of blood T cells in healthy people across ages. Study details: Template switching retrieved approximately one barcoded beta molecule for each two T cells.

General observations from the study: Greater diversity and more naive CD4+ cells were seen in long-lived donors than in aged donors. Naive T cell percentage and TCR beta diversity correlated strongly.

This CDR3 is built from 18 residues. V was trimmed by 2 bases and J by 0 bases, leaving 17 bases between them. CDR1 SNHLY and CDR2 FYNNEI come from the germline V gene. Sequenced material: blood. The TCR comes from a man between 70 and 80 years old in good health. V gene TRBV2 combines with J gene TRBJ2-4, with a tentative D call TRBD2 (5 bases). The CDR3 region is CASSEHRWTSLAKNIQYF. For the CDR3, the DNA is TGTGCCAGCAGTGAACATCGCTGGACTTCGCTAGCCAAAAACATTCAGTACTTC.